Following are 26 T cell receptor beta chains from one sample sequenced in a study of glioma-infiltrating T cells after dendritic cell vaccination. Data came from immunoSEQ multiplex PCR; TCRdb stores just in-frame clones and leaves some out. The sample has some 46,000 clones, 75% to 90% seen once; the top ten hold around 5%. The time point here: after dendritic cell vaccination, including at tumor progression/relapse. The sequencing used blood, collected after dendritic cell vaccination. These TCRs come from a human donor with glioblastoma.

V gene TRBV28 combines with J gene TRBJ1-2; possibly TRBD1 for D (6 bases). Germline V gene data show CDR1 as MDHEN and CDR2 as SYDVKM. V shed 7 bases and J shed 7 bases, with 16 bases lying between them. The CDR3 runs 13 residues. The CDR3 region has the DNA TGTGCCAGCATTTCAGGGGTCCGTTCTGGCTACACCTTC. Translating it yields CASISGVRSGYTF.

CDR3 bases: TGTGCCCTTGACACCGGGGAGCTGTTTTTT. Amino acids: CALDTGELFF. The chain recombines TRBV30 with TRBJ2-2; unclear D gene. This CDR3 has 10 residues. CDR1 is GTSNPN, CDR2 SVGIG, per germline (reference sequence). V was shortened by 8 bases and J by 3 bases, with 4 bases between the two germline ends.

This chain connects TRBV4-3 to TRBJ2-7; TRBD2 might be the D (5 bases). V was cut by 1 base and J by 6 bases, with 10 bases left in between. The CDR3 runs to 13 residues. Germline loops: CDR1 LGHNA, CDR2 YSLEER. The CDR3 is CASSQVPGSEQYF. The CDR3 coding sequence is TGCGCCAGCAGCCAAGTACCGGGGAGCGAGCAGTACTTC.

The CDR3 sequence: CASSPDSLNGYTF. The CDR3 DNA reads as TGTGCCAGCAGCCCGGACAGTTTGAATGGCTACACCTTC. The chain recombines TRBV5-4 with TRBJ1-2, with D maybe TRBD1 (6 bases). Per the germline V gene, CDR1 is SGHNT and CDR2 is YYREEE (reference sequence). This CDR3 is 13 amino acids long. V was shortened by 4 bases and J by 6 bases, with 13 bases between the two germline ends. Filled out from reference TRBV5-4 and TRBJ1-2, the complete variable domain reads ETGVTQSPTHLIKTRGQQVTLRCSSQSGHNTVSWYQQALGQGPQFIFQYYREEENGRGNFPPRFSGLQFPNYSSELNVNALELDDSALYLCASSPDSLNGYTFGSGTRLTVV.

The V and J genes are TRBV28 and TRBJ2-4; tentative D call: TRBD1 (6 bases). Trimming took 2 bases from V and 1 from J, leaving 9 bases between them. The CDR3 totals 15 residues. CDR1 MDHEN and CDR2 SYDVKM come from the germline V gene. The CDR3 DNA follows: TGTGCCAGCAGTTTAACAGGGTCGGCCAAAAACATTCAGTACTTC. Protein sequence: CASSLTGSAKNIQYF.

The chain couples TRBV7-3 to TRBJ2-1; TRBD2 matches at 9 bases. Trimming at V came to 5 bases and at J to 6 bases, leaving 8 bases not matched to a gene. Germline values: CDR1 SGHTA, CDR2 FQGTGA. The length of the CDR3 is 15 residues. The CDR3, as DNA: TGTGCCAGCAGCCGTCCCACGACTAGCGGCAATGAGCAGTTCTTC. As protein: CASSRPTTSGNEQFF.

The chain is built from TRBV4-1 and TRBJ1-5; D is possibly TRBD1 (6 bases). The CDR3 spans 16 residues. The germline CDR1 and CDR2 sequences are MGHRA and YSYEKL. Trimming cost V 1 base and J 7 bases, with 17 bases left between them. In nucleotides, the CDR3 is TGCGCCAGCAGCCAAGGGGAAGGACAGTTAAGACAGCCCCAGCATTTT. Its protein product is CASSQGEGQLRQPQHF.

The CDR3 region has the DNA TGTGCCAGCAGCAAAGGGAACCGGGACTATAATCAGCCCCAGCATTTT. Translated: CASSKGNRDYNQPQHF. The chain carries TRBV21-1 and TRBJ1-5. TRBV21-1 is reported as a pseudogene. This CDR3 contains 16 residues.

This rearrangement joins TRBV7-9 to TRBJ1-1; no firm D call. This CDR3 is 12 amino acids long. Trimming pared 4 bases from V and 7 bases from J, leaving 10 bases between. In germline, CDR1 is SEHNR, CDR2 FQNEAQ (reference sequence). This CDR3 is CASSYTIDEAFF. The CDR3 region has the DNA TGTGCCAGCAGCTATACTATAGATGAAGCTTTCTTT.

The chain employs TRBV5-8 and TRBJ1-2; D perhaps matches TRBD1 (6 bases). V gave up 0 bases and J gave up 10 bases, with 19 bases separating them. The CDR3 is 15 residues long. Germline CDR1 reads SGHTS; CDR2 reads YDEGEE. The CDR3, as DNA: TGTGCCAGCAGCTTGGGCGGGGGCTTAAGGCCCCACTACACCTTC. Protein product: CASSLGGGLRPHYTF.

The V gene is TRBV5-1, the J gene TRBJ2-3; D remains ambiguous. Germline loops: CDR1 SGHRS, CDR2 YFSETQ. Trimming pared 6 bases from V and 0 bases from J, leaving 11 bases between. The CDR3 covers 14 residues. The CDR3 spells CASNLLSSTDTQYF. The CDR3, as DNA: TGCGCCAGCAATCTCCTGAGTAGCACAGATACGCAGTATTTT.

This chain links TRBV15 with TRBJ2-5; 9 positions agree with TRBD2. Germline V lookup: CDR1 LNHNV, CDR2 YYDKDF (reference sequence). The CDR3 is 15 residues long. V dropped 0 bases and J dropped 4; count of bases not matched to a gene: 3. CDR3 amino acids: CATSRDAGGGETQYF. Here the CDR3 DNA reads TGTGCCACCAGCAGAGATGCGGGAGGGGGAGAGACCCAGTACTTC.

The rearrangement links TRBV10-3 to TRBJ1-1, with TRBD1 matching 10 bases. Looked up from germline, CDR1 is ENHRY and CDR2 is SYGVKD. Unmatched junction bases numbered 7, after V lost 7 bases and J lost 8 bases. The CDR3 totals 13 residues. The CDR3 DNA sequence: TGTGCCATCAAGGGACAGGGGTTCCCCGAAGCTTTCTTT. Translation gives CAIKGQGFPEAFF.

The gene calls are TRBV10-3 and TRBJ2-1, with 7 positions matching TRBD2. The V gene's germline CDR1 is ENHRY and CDR2 SYGVKD. This CDR3 has 11 residues. The J segment lost 15 bases and the V segment lost 3 bases, leaving 5 bases of the junction unmatched. The CDR3 region is CAISDTREGFF. CDR3 nucleotide sequence: TGTGCCATCAGTGATACAAGGGAGGGGTTCTTC.

The V and J genes are TRBV7-3 and TRBJ1-1; 7 bases agree with TRBD1. The CDR3 is made up of 13 amino acids. Losses at the gene ends were 5 bases for V and 4 bases for J; bases not matched to a gene: 4. The germline V gene has CDR1 SGHTA and CDR2 FQGTGA. The CDR3 DNA sequence: TGTGCCAGCAGCATCGACAGGGCCACTGAAGCTTTCTTT. This codes for CASSIDRATEAFF. Full variable domain (missing parts from reference TRBV7-3 and TRBJ1-1): GAGVSQTPSNKVTEKGKYVELRCDPISGHTALYWYRQSLGQGPEFLIYFQGTGAADDSGLPNDRFFAVRPEGSVSTLKIQRTERGDSAVYLCASSIDRATEAFFGQGTRLTVV.

This clone was detected once. The V call is TRBV7-2, the J call TRBJ2-2, with 10 bases aligning to TRBD2. Trimming at V came to 4 bases and at J to 8 bases, leaving 7 bases not matched to a gene. The CDR3 sequence is 15 residues long. Germline V gene sequence: CDR1 SGHTA, CDR2 FQGNSA. CDR3 coding DNA: TGTGCCAGCAGCTGGACTAGCGGAAAGGGAGGGGAGCTGTTTTTT. Protein sequence: CASSWTSGKGGELFF. Full variable domain (outside the CDR3, taken from reference TRBV7-2 and TRBJ2-2): GAGVSQSPSNKVTEKGKDVELRCDPISGHTALYWYRQSLGQGLEFLIYFQGNSAPDKSGLPSDRFSAERTGGSVSTLTIQRTQQEDSAVYLCASSWTSGKGGELFFGEGSRLTVL.

The genes are TRBV25-1 and TRBJ2-7; a weak D match, TRBD2 (5 bases). Germline loops: CDR1 MGHDK, CDR2 SYGVNS. The CDR3 is made up of 13 amino acids. V was cut by 7 bases and J by 0 bases, with 10 bases left in between. CDR3 DNA sequence: TGTGCCAGCAATCGGGGATCCTCCTACGAGCAGTACTTC. It yields the protein CASNRGSSYEQYF.

In its sample, this clone was seen once. The chain couples TRBV9 to TRBJ2-1; TRBD2 matches 9 bases. J lost 3 bases, V lost 4 bases, and 2 bases had no gene match. The CDR3 spans 14 residues. The germline V gene has CDR1 SGDLS and CDR2 YYNGEE. The CDR3 loop reads CASSLTSGYNEQFF. The CDR3 region has the DNA TGTGCCAGCAGCCTGACTAGCGGCTACAATGAGCAGTTCTTC.

V and J are TRBV5-1 and TRBJ1-1; D gene unclear. The V and J ends lost 0 bases and 8 bases respectively, with 14 bases between them. The CDR3 covers 14 residues. Germline V lookup: CDR1 SGHRS, CDR2 YFSETQ. CDR3 residues: CASSLGVEGWEAFF. CDR3 in DNA: TGCGCCAGCAGCTTGGGGGTAGAGGGTTGGGAAGCTTTCTTT.

V is TRBV4-3 and J is TRBJ2-1; a weak D match, TRBD2 (6 bases). Germline CDR1 reads LGHNA; CDR2 reads YSLEER. The CDR3 runs to 16 residues. Between the trimmed V and J ends, which lost 0 bases and 0 bases, there was a span of 9 bases. CDR3 in DNA: TGCGCCAGCAGCCAAGAGATAGCGGCCTCCTACAATGAGCAGTTCTTC. It is translated as CASSQEIAASYNEQFF.

This clone came up once. The chain carries TRBV28 and TRBJ2-1; 7 bases fit TRBD1. Germline trimming cut 2 bases from V and 10 bases from J; bases unmatched to any gene: 14. CDR1 is MDHEN and CDR2 is SYDVKM in the germline V gene. The CDR3 covers 16 residues. CDR3 nucleotide sequence: TGTGCCAGCAGTTTAGACGCTAGGGGGCACAATGGAGAGCAGTTCTTC. Its translation: CASSLDARGHNGEQFF.

The chain is built from TRBV6-4 and TRBJ1-2, with TRBD1 as a possible D gene (6 bases). V was shortened by 6 bases and J by 3 bases, with 11 bases between the two germline ends. The CDR3 spans 13 residues. CDR1 is MRHNA and CDR2 is SNTAGT in the germline V gene. CDR3 bases: TGTGCCAGCAGGCCTGGGACACACTATGGCTACACCTTC. It specifies CASRPGTHYGYTF.

This chain connects TRBV30 to TRBJ1-1; possible D gene TRBD1, 5 bases. Germline CDR1 and CDR2: GTSNPN and SVGIG (reference sequence). CDR3 length: 13 amino acids. Trimming took off 5 bases at V and 3 bases at J, with 13 bases between the two ends. The CDR3 DNA reads TGTGCCTGGTCAGGGTCTCGACACACTGAAGCTTTCTTT. Translating it yields CAWSGSRHTEAFF. The whole variable domain, remainder taken from reference TRBV30 and TRBJ1-1, is SQTIHQWPATLVQPVGSPLSLECTVEGTSNPNLYWYRQAAGRGLQLLFYSVGIGQISSEVPQNLSASRPQDRQFILSSKKLLLSDSGFYLCAWSGSRHTEAFFGQGTRLTVV.

This clone was counted once. The chain is built from TRBV19 and TRBJ1-5; 8 nucleotides align to TRBD1. The V segment lost 5 bases and the J segment 10 bases; nucleotides outside the gene matches: 7. CDR3 length: 13 amino acids. Germline CDR1 is LNHDA and CDR2 is SQIVND (reference sequence). The CDR3 DNA sequence: TGTGCCAGTAGTTCCCTAACAGGGGGTCCCCAGCATTTT. It yields the protein CASSSLTGGPQHF. The full variable domain, completed using reference TRBV19 and TRBJ1-5, is DGGITQSPKYLFRKEGQNVTLSCEQNLNHDAMYWYRQDPGQGLRLIYYSQIVNDFQKGDIAEGYSVSREKKESFPLTVTSAQKNPTAFYLCASSSLTGGPQHFGDGTRLSIL.

The chain combines TRBV19 with TRBJ2-7; TRBD1 matches at 11 bases. The germline CDR1 and CDR2 sequences are LNHDA and SQIVND (reference sequence). CDR3 length: 15 residues. V gave up 6 bases and J gave up 3 bases; unmatched junction bases: 7. The DNA of the CDR3 is TGTGCCAGTAGCGCGGGGGACAGGGGGATCTACGAGCAGTACTTC. This gives the protein CASSAGDRGIYEQYF. Looking up the rest from reference TRBV19 and TRBJ2-7 gives the full variable domain: DGGITQSPKYLFRKEGQNVTLSCEQNLNHDAMYWYRQDPGQGLRLIYYSQIVNDFQKGDIAEGYSVSREKKESFPLTVTSAQKNPTAFYLCASSAGDRGIYEQYFGPGTRLTVT.

The V call is TRBV9, the J call TRBJ2-5, with D perhaps matching TRBD2 (6 bases). With 5 bases removed from V and 2 bases from J, the gap between germline ends came to 13 bases. This CDR3 contains 14 residues. CDR1 and CDR2 from the germline V gene are SGDLS and YYNGEE. The CDR3, as DNA: TGTGCCAGCAGTGGCGGAGGGCCGCAAGAGACCCAGTACTTC. It translates to CASSGGGPQETQYF.